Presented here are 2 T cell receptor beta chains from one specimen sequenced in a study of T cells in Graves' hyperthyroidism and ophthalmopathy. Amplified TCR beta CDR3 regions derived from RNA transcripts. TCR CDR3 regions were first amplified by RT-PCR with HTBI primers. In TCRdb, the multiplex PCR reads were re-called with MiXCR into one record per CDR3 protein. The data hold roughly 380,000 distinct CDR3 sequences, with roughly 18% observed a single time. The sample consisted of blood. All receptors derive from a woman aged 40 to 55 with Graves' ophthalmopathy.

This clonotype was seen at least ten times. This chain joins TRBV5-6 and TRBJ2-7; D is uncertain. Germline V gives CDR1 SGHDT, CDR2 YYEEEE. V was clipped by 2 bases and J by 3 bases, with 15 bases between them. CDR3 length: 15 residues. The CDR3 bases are TGTGCCAGCAGCTTATCGGGCAGTGGGCGCTACGAGCAGTACTTC. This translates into CASSLSGSGRYEQYF.

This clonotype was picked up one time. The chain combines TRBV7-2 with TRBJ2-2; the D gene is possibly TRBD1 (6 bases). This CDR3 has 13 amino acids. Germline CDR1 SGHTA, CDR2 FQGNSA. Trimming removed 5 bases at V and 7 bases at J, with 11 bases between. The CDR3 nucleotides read TGTGCCAGCAGCAAACAGGGAAACGGGGAGCTGTTTTTT. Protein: CASSKQGNGELFF. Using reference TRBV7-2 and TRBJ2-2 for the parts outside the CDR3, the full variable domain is GAGVSQSPSNKVTEKGKDVELRCDPISGHTALYWYRQSLGQGLEFLIYFQGNSAPDKSGLPSDRFSAERTGGSVSTLTIQRTQQEDSAVYLCASSKQGNGELFFGEGSRLTVL.